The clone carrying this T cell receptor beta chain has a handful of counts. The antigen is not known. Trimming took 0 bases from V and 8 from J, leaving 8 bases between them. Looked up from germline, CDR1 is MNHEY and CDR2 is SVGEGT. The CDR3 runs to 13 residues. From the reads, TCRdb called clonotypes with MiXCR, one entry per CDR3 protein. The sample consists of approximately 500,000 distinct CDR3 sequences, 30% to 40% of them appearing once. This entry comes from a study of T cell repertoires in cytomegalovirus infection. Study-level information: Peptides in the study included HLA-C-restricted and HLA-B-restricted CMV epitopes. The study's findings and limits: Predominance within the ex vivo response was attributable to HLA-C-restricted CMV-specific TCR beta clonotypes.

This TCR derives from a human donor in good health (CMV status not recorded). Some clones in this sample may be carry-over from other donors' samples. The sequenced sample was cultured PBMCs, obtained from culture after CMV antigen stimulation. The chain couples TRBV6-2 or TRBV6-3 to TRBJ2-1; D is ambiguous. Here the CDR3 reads CASSYSGVYEQFF. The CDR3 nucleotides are TGTGCCAGCAGTTACTCGGGCGTCTATGAGCAGTTCTTC.